This passage covers 27 T cell receptor beta chains from one sample sequenced in a study of T cells in localized non-small cell lung cancer. Repertoires were generated with immunoSEQ multiplex PCR, while TCRdb's copy carries only in-frame clones and drops some. Among some 51,000 clones listed, just over 85% were seen once. Material: peripheral blood, obtained before any cancer treatment. Receptors originate from a woman aged 40-70 years with stage I lung adenocarcinoma.

The chain couples TRBV7-8 to TRBJ2-2; 13 nucleotides align to TRBD2. The V gene's germline CDR1 is SGHVS and CDR2 FQNEAQ. The V gene end was trimmed by 4 bases and the J gene end by 3 bases; junction bases not matched to a gene: 5. This CDR3 comprises 17 residues. DNA for the CDR3: TGTGCCAGCAGCTCACTAGCGGGGGGGCAGGACACCGGGGAGCTGTTTTTT. Protein sequence: CASSSLAGGQDTGELFF.

The CDR3 spells CASSLELYEQYF. The DNA of the CDR3 is TGTGCCAGCAGCTTGGAGCTCTACGAGCAGTACTTC. The genes are TRBV5-5 and TRBJ2-7; D is uncertain. V lost 0 bases and J 3 bases, leaving 4 bases between the germline ends. CDR3 length equals 12 residues. Per germline, CDR1 SGHKS and CDR2 YYEKEE (reference sequence).

This chain links TRBV30 with TRBJ1-6; D might be TRBD1 (5 bases). With 0 bases removed from V and 3 bases from J, the gap between germline ends came to 15 bases. Germline V CDR1 and CDR2: GTSNPN, SVGIG (reference sequence). The CDR3 loop spans 17 amino acids. The CDR3 DNA sequence: TGTGCCTGGAGTGTACCCGCAGGGCCCTTCTATAATTCACCCCTCCACTTT. Translating gives CAWSVPAGPFYNSPLHF. The complete variable domain, with remaining parts taken from reference TRBV30 and TRBJ1-6, reads SQTIHQWPATLVQPVGSPLSLECTVEGTSNPNLYWYRQAAGRGLQLLFYSVGIGQISSEVPQNLSASRPQDRQFILSSKKLLLSDSGFYLCAWSVPAGPFYNSPLHFGNGTRLTVT.

This clone is labeled medium-sized. One end of the junction varies from germline; a read error may be responsible. The chain carries TRBV7-9 and TRBJ2-7; D is perhaps TRBD2 (5 bases). Germline V gives CDR1 SEHNR, CDR2 FQNEAQ (reference sequence). The CDR3 runs to 12 residues. CDR3 sequence reads: CASSLDGGEQYF. The CDR3 region has the DNA TGTGCCAGCAGTTTAGATGGAGGCGAGCAGTACTTC.

The chain links TRBV19 to TRBJ1-5; D is perhaps TRBD1 (5 bases). With 7 bases removed from V and 5 bases from J, the gap between germline ends came to 9 bases. From germline, CDR1 is LNHDA and CDR2 SQIVND (reference sequence). This CDR3 has 12 residues. The CDR3 DNA sequence: TGTGCCAGTACGAAACAGGATCAGCCCCAGCATTTT. This sequence encodes CASTKQDQPQHF.

The V and J genes are TRBV7-8 and TRBJ1-1; no clear D. V lost 3 bases to trimming and J lost 7 bases, with 9 bases between them. The CDR3 spans 12 residues. Germline V CDR1 and CDR2: SGHVS, FQNEAQ. CDR3 bases: TGTGCCAGCAGCTTGGACGGAGGTGAAGCTTTCTTT. Amino acids: CASSLDGGEAFF.

This clone was seen a single time. This sequence joins TRBV7-6 and TRBJ1-4; D not resolved. The germline V and J ends were trimmed by 5 bases and 8 bases, with 21 bases remaining between them. CDR1 is SGHVS and CDR2 is FNYEAQ in the germline V gene. CDR3 length equals 16 residues. The CDR3 region is CASSKPRTGEEEKLFF. CDR3 DNA: TGTGCCAGCAGCAAACCCCGGACGGGAGAGGAGGAAAAACTGTTTTTT. Full variable domain (outside the CDR3, taken from reference TRBV7-6 and TRBJ1-4): GAGVSQSPRYKVTKRGQDVALRCDPISGHVSLYWYRQALGQGPEFLTYFNYEAQQDKSGLPNDRFSAERPEGSISTLTIQRTEQRDSAMYRCASSKPRTGEEEKLFFGSGTQLSVL.

This clone was observed a few times. V and J are TRBV9 and TRBJ1-6, with 9 positions matching TRBD1. V gave up 4 bases and J gave up 9 bases; unmatched junction bases: 8. This CDR3 is built from 15 residues. Germline CDR1 SGDLS, CDR2 YYNGEE. For the CDR3, the DNA is TGTGCCAGCAGCTTAGCCGGGACAGGGACTTCACCCCTCCACTTT. Protein product: CASSLAGTGTSPLHF.

CDR3 in amino acids: CASSYAAALNTEAFF. The CDR3 bases are TGTGCCAGCAGTTACGCCGCAGCCTTGAACACTGAAGCTTTCTTT. The V gene is TRBV6-5, the J gene TRBJ1-1; D unresolved. This CDR3 is built from 15 residues. CDR1 and CDR2 from the germline V gene are MNHEY and SVGAGI. Trimming shortened V by 2 bases and J by 0 bases, and 10 bases separated the two germline ends.

The rearrangement links TRBV5-6 to TRBJ1-1, with D hard to call. This CDR3 comprises 12 residues. Between the trimmed V and J ends, which lost 0 bases and 5 bases, there was a span of 5 bases. Germline V gene sequence: CDR1 SGHDT, CDR2 YYEEEE. The CDR3 bases are TGTGCCAGCAGCTTGGAGGCGACTGAAGCTTTCTTT. Residues: CASSLEATEAFF. Together with reference TRBV5-6 and TRBJ1-1, the CDR3 gives the full variable domain: DAGVTQSPTHLIKTRGQQVTLRCSPKSGHDTVSWYQQALGQGPQFIFQYYEEEERQRGNFPDRFSGHQFPNYSSELNVNALLLGDSALYLCASSLEATEAFFGQGTRLTVV.

The gene calls are TRBV27 and TRBJ2-7, with D perhaps matching TRBD1 or TRBD2 (6 bases each). The germline CDR1 and CDR2 sequences are MNHEY and SMNVEV (reference sequence). V was shortened by 5 bases and J by 3 bases, with 11 bases between the two germline ends. The length of the CDR3 is 13 residues. The CDR3 DNA sequence: TGTGCCAGCAGTCGCGGGACAAACTACGAGCAGTACTTC. Encoded protein: CASSRGTNYEQYF.

This sequence joins TRBV19 and TRBJ1-6, with 7 bases aligning to TRBD1. J was trimmed by 7 bases and V by 5 bases; bases with no gene match: 8. Germline V gives CDR1 LNHDA, CDR2 SQIVND (reference sequence). The CDR3 sequence is 15 residues long. The CDR3 here is CASSLPDRRNSPLHF. In DNA, the CDR3 is TGTGCCAGTAGTTTGCCGGACAGGAGGAATTCACCCCTCCACTTT.

The chain has TRBV6-1 and TRBJ1-5; D remains unclear. This CDR3 contains 14 residues. V lost 3 bases and J lost 2, with 8 bases in between. From germline, CDR1 is MNHNS and CDR2 SASEGT. The CDR3 is CASSESSRNQPQHF. CDR3 nucleotides: TGTGCCAGCAGTGAGTCGTCACGCAATCAGCCCCAGCATTTT.

The sample holds a few counts of this clone. The chain employs TRBV4-2 and TRBJ2-2; tentative D call: TRBD2 (6 bases). Germline CDR1 reads LGHNA; CDR2 reads YNFKEQ. V lost 4 bases and J 4 bases, leaving 13 bases between the germline ends. This CDR3 is 15 amino acids long. The CDR3 nucleotides read TGTGCCAGCAGCCCCGGGACTGCCCCCACCGGGGAGCTGTTTTTT. The encoded protein is CASSPGTAPTGELFF.

This clone is a singleton in its sample. V is TRBV10-3 and J is TRBJ1-1, with no clear D. This CDR3 is 12 amino acids long. Trimming took off 9 bases at V and 4 bases at J, with 12 bases between the two ends. Germline V gene data show CDR1 as ENHRY and CDR2 as SYGVKD. The CDR3 DNA sequence: TGTGCCATTAGGGAATTGGGCACTGAAGCTTTCTTT. This sequence encodes CAIRELGTEAFF.

The chain uses TRBV6-5 and TRBJ1-2, with unresolved D. Deletions cut 5 bases from V and 4 bases from J, with 14 bases between. The V gene's germline CDR1 is MNHEY and CDR2 SVGAGI. This CDR3 is built from 14 residues. The CDR3: CASSIRSGLYGYTF. CDR3 DNA: TGTGCCAGCAGTATCCGTTCAGGCCTCTATGGCTACACCTTC.

This sequence joins TRBV5-4 and TRBJ2-3, with D possibly matching TRBD2 (7 bases). The germline CDR1 and CDR2 sequences are SGHNT and YYREEE (reference sequence). CDR3 length equals 15 residues. V lost 4 bases and J lost 0, with 12 bases in between. The CDR3 sequence: CASSHGGPSTDTQYF. CDR3 in DNA: TGTGCCAGCAGCCACGGGGGGCCCAGCACAGATACGCAGTATTTT.

V usage is TRBV6-5 and J usage is TRBJ1-1, with 7 bases lining up with TRBD1. The CDR3 has 11 amino acids. Trimming at V came to 6 bases and at J to 9 bases, leaving 4 bases not matched to a gene. Germline CDR1 is MNHEY and CDR2 is SVGAGI. CDR3 DNA: TGTGCCAGCAGACAGGGGTCGAAAGCTTTCTTT. It yields the protein CASRQGSKAFF.

The V and J genes are TRBV20-1 and TRBJ1-1; unclear D gene. The V gene's germline CDR1 is DFQATT and CDR2 SNEGSKA (reference sequence). V dropped 4 bases and J dropped 3 bases, with 6 bases sitting between them. The CDR3 runs to 11 residues. CDR3 region: CSAKGDTEAFF. DNA of the CDR3: TGCAGTGCTAAGGGAGACACTGAAGCTTTCTTT.

The chain uses TRBV18 and TRBJ2-2, with TRBD1 matching over 7 bases. CDR1 and CDR2 from the germline V gene are KGHSH and LQKENI. J lost 0 bases, V lost 8 bases, and 6 bases had no gene match. The CDR3 extends over 15 amino acids. CDR3 residues: CASDRGQANTGELFF. The CDR3 DNA sequence: TGTGCCAGCGACCGAGGACAGGCGAACACCGGGGAGCTGTTTTTT.

About this clone: One end of the junction is discordant with germline, which a read error may explain. The gene calls are TRBV19 and TRBJ2-4, with D tentatively TRBD1 (6 bases). Germline loops: CDR1 LNHDA, CDR2 SQIVND (reference sequence). The CDR3 runs to 11 residues. CDR3 loop: CASSIGDIQYF. For the CDR3, the DNA is TGTGCCAGTAGTATAGGGGACATCCAGTACTTC.

This chain joins TRBV10-3 and TRBJ1-2, with 7 nucleotides matching TRBD1. Losses at the gene ends were 2 bases for V and 9 bases for J; bases not matched to a gene: 6. The CDR3 covers 13 residues. Germline assignment: CDR1 ENHRY and CDR2 SYGVKD. The CDR3 nucleotides read TGTGCCATCAGTGAGGCCCAGGGGGGAAGCTACACCTTC. Its translation: CAISEAQGGSYTF.

This chain joins TRBV5-1 and TRBJ1-3; D ambiguous. V was clipped by 0 bases and J by 0 bases, with 4 bases between them. Germline assignment: CDR1 SGHRS and CDR2 YFSETQ. CDR3 length: 14 residues. The CDR3 loop is CASSLEGSGNTIYF. As DNA, the CDR3 is TGCGCCAGCAGCTTGGAAGGCTCTGGAAACACCATATATTTT.

V gene TRBV7-8 combines with J gene TRBJ1-2; 9 nucleotides match TRBD1. The CDR3 extends over 15 amino acids. The junction had 3 bases not matched to a gene; V was cut back by 1 base and J by 3 bases. The germline CDR1 and CDR2 sequences are SGHVS and FQNEAQ. The CDR3 here is CASSLVQGAYYGYTF. For the CDR3, the DNA is TGTGCCAGCAGCTTAGTACAGGGGGCGTACTATGGCTACACCTTC.

This CDR3 reads CAGGTGAGANVLTF. The CDR3 nucleotides read TGTGCCGGGGGGACAGGGGCTGGGGCCAACGTCCTGACTTTC. This chain uses TRBV6-5 with TRBJ2-6; 10 bases are shared with TRBD1. J was trimmed by 2 bases and V by 11 bases; bases with no gene match: 3. The CDR3 runs to 14 residues. Germline CDR1 reads MNHEY; CDR2 reads SVGAGI.

This clone showed up just a few times. The genes are TRBV19 and TRBJ1-4; tentative D call: TRBD1 (6 bases). CDR3 length: 15 amino acids. V was trimmed by 6 bases and J by 0 bases, leaving 11 bases between them. Germline V gives CDR1 LNHDA, CDR2 SQIVND (reference sequence). The DNA of the CDR3 is TGTGCCAGTAGCACAGGGATTGCAACTAATGAAAAACTGTTTTTT. Translation: CASSTGIATNEKLFF. The whole variable domain, remainder taken from reference TRBV19 and TRBJ1-4, is DGGITQSPKYLFRKEGQNVTLSCEQNLNHDAMYWYRQDPGQGLRLIYYSQIVNDFQKGDIAEGYSVSREKKESFPLTVTSAQKNPTAFYLCASSTGIATNEKLFFGSGTQLSVL.

The CDR3 DNA is TGTGCCAGCAGTGAATCTGAAGGGATAAACTATGGCTACACCTTC. It is translated as CASSESEGINYGYTF. The gene calls are TRBV2 and TRBJ1-2; D gene unclear. This CDR3 has 15 amino acids. Germline CDR1 is SNHLY and CDR2 is FYNNEI. Trimming took 2 bases from V and 2 from J, leaving 12 bases between them. Combining the CDR3 with reference TRBV2 and TRBJ1-2 gives the whole variable domain EPEVTQTPSHQVTQMGQEVILRCVPISNHLYFYWYRQILGQKVEFLVSFYNNEISEKSEIFDDQFSVERPDGSNFTLKIRSTKLEDSAMYFCASSESEGINYGYTFGSGTRLTVV.